This T cell receptor (beta chain) comes out of a study of blood T cell repertoires in COVID-19 (dated by TCRdb to 2018 to 2021). Study-wide context: The collaborator samples originated in the United States, Italy and Spain and spanned the acute and convalescent phases of COVID-19. The prospective study material was composed of cDNA or gDNA derived from T cells, B-cell-depleted T cells, or PBMCs. Deeply sampled blood TCRbeta repertoires from subjects exposed to, actively infected with, or recovered from COVID-19 were included in the dataset. A freely available public database, intended as a resource for researchers studying the immune response to SARS-CoV-2, is where the repertoires were released. Samples were obtained from the ongoing ImmuneRACE study (first 160 participants) and from 1,000 to 1,500 subjects provided by 6 global collaborators. Nearly every sample came with metadata listing a de-identified subject ID, COVID-19 status, age in years and sex. Where available, HLA class I and class II types were taken from metadata supplied by the sample provider and were not determined by assay-based typing. Study-wide findings and limitations: How much clinical and demographic metadata was included differed by source and by participant, and the metadata was provided uncurated.

According to the germline V gene (reference sequence), CDR1 reads LNHDA and CDR2 reads SQIVND. The CDR3 sequence holds 16 residues, the cysteine and phenylalanine included. Only CDR3 DNA is held: 48 bases, read in frame from base 1. Unmatched junction bases come to 6, with V trimmed by 6 bases and J by 1 base. A word on this clone: The clone's antigen remains unknown. No base qualities exist here, and no much larger clone lies one base off it.

TCRbeta CDR3 regions were amplified from genomic DNA using the immunoSEQ Assay, a bias-controlled multiplex PCR. The published analysis was carried out like this. The number of nucleated cells in each sample was estimated from the amplification of reference gene primers within the assay. Sequence reads were collapsed and filtered to measure the absolute abundance of every unique TCRbeta CDR3 rearrangement. For each sample, productive Simpson clonality was calculated as the square root of Simpson's diversity index over productive rearrangements. The immuneACCESS repertoire file appears here via TCRdb, limited to in-frame rearrangements. These files lack a portion of the clones; in checked studies, under half of the deficit traces to unresolved V genes, and the cause of the others is not known. The DNA gave D and trimming, while V, J and clone size come from that table. This sample lists about 34,000 clones; about 75% were detected once. The leading ten clones occupy roughly 14% of the sample.

Each collaborating institution followed its own protocols to collect whole blood in K2EDTA tubes. For TCRbeta analysis, collaborator samples were shipped as frozen whole blood, as isolated PBMCs, or as DNA extracted from either sample type. The rearrangement combines TRBV19 with TRBJ1-3; 10 middle bases align to TRBD1. The TCR was taken from a man at least 80 years old with active or convalescent COVID-19. The sample comprised peripheral blood. The bases are TGTGCCAGTAGAGACAGGGGGCGAATTTCTGGAAACACCATATATTTT. Translated, this is CASRDRGRISGNTIYF.